This T cell receptor beta chain originates from a study of blood T cells in healthy people across ages. The CDR3 spans 13 residues. CDR1 DFQATT and CDR2 SNEGSKA come from the germline V gene (reference sequence). With a J-beta primer mix and a sample-barcoded 5' primer, a second PCR ran roughly 6 to 11 cycles. Each sample yielded at least 3 million CDR3-containing paired-end reads. TCRdb processed the 5' RACE reads anew with MiXCR; each CDR3 protein has one entry. The sample shows about 650,000 distinct CDR3 sequences, about 30% of them seen only once. Peripheral blood, 9.5 to 10 milliliters per donor, was collected.

The specimen was blood. The chain has TRBV20-1 and TRBJ2-5; 7 positions match TRBD2. The DNA matches TRBJ2-7 better at its end, which makes the J call doubtful. This receptor was obtained from an elderly woman in good health. The CDR3 loop is CSALPRGVYEQYF. CDR3 bases: TGCAGTGCTCTCCCACGGGGGGTATACGAGCAGTACTTC.